The 18 T cell receptor beta chains reported below all come from one sample, sequenced in a study of cytomegalovirus exposure and HLA in healthy donors. The study ran its PCR with 60 Vbeta and 13 Jbeta primers. This table comes from immunoSEQ multiplex PCR, and its TCRdb copy is limited to in-frame clones, with some not included. This table has under 200,000 clones, 85% appearing once. Input material: PBMCs. The receptor set was obtained from a woman aged 50 to 65 in good health and CMV-seronegative.

J is TRBJ1-5 and V is TRBV4-2; D remains ambiguous. Per the germline V gene, CDR1 is LGHNA and CDR2 is YNFKEQ. The CDR3 contains 15 residues. Trimming shortened V by 0 bases and J by 4 bases, and 10 bases separated the two germline ends. The CDR3 nucleotides read TGTGCCAGCAGCCAAGACGGCAGCGTTAATCAGCCCCAGCATTTT. The encoded protein is CASSQDGSVNQPQHF.

The V and J genes are TRBV4-2 and TRBJ1-6, with D tentatively TRBD1 (5 bases). Germline CDR1 LGHNA, CDR2 YNFKEQ. The CDR3 is made up of 16 amino acids. Trimming stripped 6 bases from V and 2 bases from J, with 14 bases between. CDR3 bases: TGTGCCAGCAGGCGGACCGGGGGGACCTATAATTCACCCCTCCACTTT. This gives the protein CASRRTGGTYNSPLHF.

The chain employs TRBV18 and TRBJ2-2; D might be TRBD2 (6 bases). Trimming removed 4 bases at V and 0 bases at J, with 12 bases between. CDR1 and CDR2 from the germline V gene are KGHSH and LQKENI. The CDR3 is 16 residues long. DNA of the CDR3: TGTGCCAGCTCACGGAGGGAAGGGGCGAACACCGGGGAGCTGTTTTTT. Amino acids: CASSRREGANTGELFF.

The table lists this clone with a count of one. CDR3 DNA: TGTGCCTGGAGTGTTCGCGGGACAGGGGCTGAAGCTTTCTTT. Protein sequence: CAWSVRGTGAEAFF. The chain uses TRBV30 and TRBJ1-1; 10 nucleotides align to TRBD1. CDR3 length: 14 residues. V was pared by 0 bases and J by 6 bases, with 4 bases of the junction left unmatched. Germline V gene sequence: CDR1 GTSNPN, CDR2 SVGIG (reference sequence).

This clone was seen a few times. This sequence joins TRBV30 and TRBJ2-1; 9 bases match TRBD2. The CDR3 has 15 residues. J was trimmed by 4 bases and V by 5 bases; bases with no gene match: 9. Germline CDR1 is GTSNPN and CDR2 is SVGIG (reference sequence). In nucleotides, the CDR3 is TGTGCCTGGCGTCAGCTGACTAGCGGTTACAATGAGCAGTTCTTC. Its protein is CAWRQLTSGYNEQFF. The whole variable domain, remainder taken from reference TRBV30 and TRBJ2-1, is SQTIHQWPATLVQPVGSPLSLECTVEGTSNPNLYWYRQAAGRGLQLLFYSVGIGQISSEVPQNLSASRPQDRQFILSSKKLLLSDSGFYLCAWRQLTSGYNEQFFGPGTRLTVL.

This clone showed up just once. The chain recombines TRBV6-1 with TRBJ1-1, with D tentatively TRBD1 (6 bases). This CDR3 contains 19 residues. The V gene lost 4 bases and the J gene lost 8 bases, with 32 bases spanning the gap. Germline CDR1 is MNHNS and CDR2 is SASEGT. CDR3 in DNA: TGTGCCAGCAGTGCGGGGGGGTTGACAGGTCCCGTCTTACCGCACGAAGCTTTCTTT. This gives the protein CASSAGGLTGPVLPHEAFF.

The gene calls are TRBV5-1 and TRBJ2-5, with D possibly TRBD2 on 6 matching bases. The V end was cut by 0 bases, the J end by 5 bases, with 20 bases between. Germline loops: CDR1 SGHRS, CDR2 YFSETQ. This CDR3 is 17 amino acids long. The CDR3 spells CASSLGVGLTSGETQYF. The CDR3, as DNA: TGCGCCAGCAGCTTGGGTGTAGGACTAACTTCCGGGGAGACCCAGTACTTC.

The CDR3 region has the DNA TGTGCCAGCAGCCCTCGTGTAGCGGGAAATGGGGCTCACGAGCAGTACTTC. It translates to CASSPRVAGNGAHEQYF. V is TRBV7-9 and J is TRBJ2-7; 8 nucleotides agree with TRBD2. This CDR3 has 17 amino acids. The germline CDR1 and CDR2 sequences are SEHNR and FQNEAQ (reference sequence). V lost 5 bases to trimming and J lost 5 bases; unmatched junction nucleotides: 17.

The chain recombines TRBV5-4 with TRBJ2-5; 7 bases are a match to TRBD1. TRBJ2-7 explains the end of the DNA better; the J call may be wrong. The CDR3 is 16 amino acids. Germline CDR1 and CDR2: SGHNT and YYREEE (reference sequence). CDR3 sequence (DNA): TGTGCCAGCAGCTTGCTTTATGGGGACAGAGCCTACGAGCAGTACTTC. Residues: CASSLLYGDRAYEQYF.

The rearrangement joins TRBV5-1 to TRBJ2-5; 9 positions agree with TRBD2. The length of the CDR3 is 15 residues. V was clipped by 2 bases and J by 1 base; unmatched bases: 3. Germline V gene data show CDR1 as SGHRS and CDR2 as YFSETQ. CDR3 in amino acids: CASSFPTSGQETQYF. As DNA, the CDR3 is TGCGCCAGCAGCTTCCCGACTAGCGGCCAAGAGACCCAGTACTTC.

J is TRBJ2-6 and V is TRBV6-5; D gene uncertain. The ends were cut back, 4 bases at V and 0 bases at J, with 7 bases in the middle. This CDR3 contains 15 residues. CDR1 is MNHEY and CDR2 is SVGAGI in the germline V gene. CDR3 nucleotides: TGTGCCAGCAGTTTCGGTATCTCTGGGGCCAACGTCCTGACTTTC. It yields the protein CASSFGISGANVLTF.

The chain employs TRBV11-1 and TRBJ2-7, with a possible D match to TRBD2 (5 bases). The CDR3 consists of 14 residues. The germline gives CDR1 SGHAT, CDR2 FQDESV (reference sequence). The V end lost 5 bases, the J end lost 2 bases, and 13 bases lay between the germline ends. The CDR3 bases are TGTGCCAGCAGCGCCTCTCGAGGGACCTACGAGCAGTACTTC. Residues: CASSASRGTYEQYF.

V is TRBV19 and J is TRBJ1-1; TRBD1 matches 7 bases. The CDR3 sequence is 15 residues long. The V gene's germline CDR1 is LNHDA and CDR2 SQIVND (reference sequence). Trimming removed 6 bases from V and 7 bases from J; junction bases left unmatched: 14. CDR3: CASSPESRQGNEAFF. Here the CDR3 DNA reads TGTGCCAGTAGCCCCGAAAGCAGACAGGGTAATGAAGCTTTCTTT.

This clone has more than one count but fewer than ten. V usage is TRBV19 and J usage is TRBJ2-7; the match to TRBD2 covers 7 bases. The CDR3 covers 16 residues. V shed 9 bases, J shed 3 bases, and the junction held 17 bases outside the gene matches. The germline CDR1 and CDR2 sequences are LNHDA and SQIVND (reference sequence). This CDR3 is CARGGGRDGGLYEQYF. The CDR3 DNA reads as TGTGCCAGGGGGGGAGGGAGGGACGGGGGTCTCTACGAGCAGTACTTC.

V gene TRBV28 combines with J gene TRBJ2-7; 7 positions agree with TRBD1. The V and J ends lost 8 bases and 12 bases, in that order; junction bases with no gene match: 7. The CDR3 has 10 residues. CDR1 is MDHEN, CDR2 SYDVKM, per germline. This CDR3 is CASLLGQWYF. The CDR3 coding sequence is TGTGCCAGCCTCCTGGGACAGTGGTACTTC.

This clone was detected only a few times. J is TRBJ2-2 and V is TRBV7-9; 7 nucleotides line up with TRBD2. Germline V gene data show CDR1 as SEHNR and CDR2 as FQNEAQ (reference sequence). V shed 5 bases, J shed 0 bases, and the junction held 6 bases outside the gene matches. CDR3 length: 16 residues. The CDR3 coding sequence is TGTGCCAGCAGCCTAAACAGCGGGGCGAACACCGGGGAGCTGTTTTTT. It yields the protein CASSLNSGANTGELFF.

The V and J genes are TRBV7-8 and TRBJ1-6; D unresolved. This CDR3 has 17 residues. Trimming took off 0 bases at V and 2 bases at J, with 11 bases between the two ends. Germline V gene sequence: CDR1 SGHVS, CDR2 FQNEAQ. CDR3 bases: TGTGCCAGCAGCTTAGCTCGCGCCGGGGCCTATAATTCACCCCTCCACTTT. This gives the protein CASSLARAGAYNSPLHF.

The chain is built from TRBV29-1 and TRBJ1-2, with a tentative D call TRBD1 (5 bases). Germline V gene lookup returns CDR1 SQVTM and CDR2 ANQGSEA. Trimming pared 3 bases from V and 3 bases from J, leaving 14 bases between. This CDR3 contains 14 residues. CDR3 loop: CSVDTLGRDYGYTF. CDR3 DNA: TGCAGCGTTGATACCCTCGGCAGGGACTATGGCTACACCTTC.